The rows below give T cell receptor beta chains drawn from one sample of a study of shared clonotypes between healthy human individuals. Sequencing was performed with immunoSEQ multiplex PCR; in TCRdb, only in-frame clones are kept and a portion is missing. The sample lists some 2,500,000 clones; approximately 93% were seen once. Input material: naive CD4+ T cells from PBMCs. These receptor sequences come from a man between 18 and 29 years old in good health. Some clones in this sample may be carry-over from other donors' samples. The CDR3 runs from the conserved cysteine through the conserved F or W. D genes are given only for firm matches. Clone size is not always given. Where it is, it says once, few, many or a class for expanded clones.

CASSPGWGQGEDEQYF	TGTGCCAGCAGCCCAGGATGGGGACAGGGGGAGGACGAGCAGTACTTC	TRBD1	.	TRBV27	TRBJ2-7
CASSFAGTPTVKTQYF	TGCGCCAGCAGCTTTGCCGGGACACCCACCGTAAAGACCCAGTACTTC	.	.	TRBV5-1	TRBJ2-5
CASSGQAAGETQYF	TGTGCCAGTAGTGGCCAGGCTGCGGGGGAGACCCAGTACTTC	.	.	TRBV19	TRBJ2-5
CASSQNRGETQYF	TGTGCCAGCAGCCAGAACCGGGGGGAGACCCAGTACTTC	.	.	TRBV14	TRBJ2-5
CSVDRASGTLGEQFF	TGCAGCGTTGATAGGGCTAGCGGGACCTTGGGTGAGCAGTTCTTC	TRBD2	.	TRBV29-1	TRBJ2-1
CASSTGGVTDTQYF	TGCGCCAGCAGCACGGGAGGGGTCACAGATACGCAGTATTTT	TRBD2	.	TRBV5-1	TRBJ2-3
CASSLGTGRIYEQYF	TGTGCCAGCAGCTTGGGAACAGGGAGGATCTACGAGCAGTACTTC	.	.	TRBV5-4	TRBJ2-7
CASSPGGAGMTYEQYF	TGCGCCAGCAGCCCGGGGGGAGCGGGAATGACCTACGAGCAGTACTTC	TRBD2	once	TRBV5-1	TRBJ2-7
CASSKGLAGGETQYF	TGCGCCAGCAGCAAGGGACTAGCGGGAGGAGAGACCCAGTACTTC	TRBD2	.	TRBV5-1	TRBJ2-5
CASSQVLHTEQYF	TGTGCCAGCAGCCAAGTACTCCACACCGAGCAGTACTTC	.	.	TRBV14	TRBJ2-7
CASSPRTSGRADTQYF	TGTGCCAGCTCACCACGGACTAGCGGGAGGGCCGATACGCAGTATTTT	TRBD2	.	TRBV18	TRBJ2-3
CASSYGAGLSEQYF	TGTGCCAGCAGTTACGGGGCAGGGCTTAGCGAGCAGTACTTC	.	.	TRBV6-5	TRBJ2-7
CASSLTNTGELFF	TGTGCCAGCAGCCTGACGAACACCGGGGAGCTGTTTTTT	.	.	TRBV14	TRBJ2-2
CASSSLAGGTDTQYF	TGTGCCAGCAGCTCCCTAGCGGGAGGGACAGATACGCAGTATTTT	TRBD2	.	TRBV7-9	TRBJ2-3
CASSLGLAVGTYEQYF	TGCGCCAGCAGCTTGGGTCTAGCGGTGGGAACCTACGAGCAGTACTTC	TRBD2	.	TRBV5-1	TRBJ2-7
CASSLTSGSMDEQFF	TGTGCCAGCAGCTTGACTAGCGGGAGTATGGATGAGCAGTTCTTC	TRBD2	.	TRBV7-3	TRBJ2-1
CASSPRGYAGGTDTQYF	TGTGCCAGCAGTCCCAGGGGTTACGCGGGAGGTACAGATACGCAGTATTTT	TRBD2	.	TRBV28	TRBJ2-3
CASSATTGSDTEAFF	TGTGCCAGCAGCGCCACGACAGGGTCAGACACTGAAGCTTTCTTT	TRBD1	.	TRBV7-9	TRBJ1-1
CASSYSMVTYEQYF	TGTGCCAGCAGTTACTCGATGGTCACCTACGAGCAGTACTTC	.	.	TRBV6-5	TRBJ2-7
CASSPGASTDTQYF	TGCGCCAGCAGCCCCGGAGCTAGCACAGATACGCAGTATTTT	.	.	TRBV5-1	TRBJ2-3
CASRADRGGPAFF	TGTGCCAGCAGGGCAGACAGGGGGGGGCCAGCTTTCTTT	TRBD1	.	TRBV11-1	TRBJ1-1
CASSLVDAPGHTGELFF	TGTGCCAGCAGCTTGGTTGACGCGCCCGGGCACACCGGGGAGCTGTTTTTT	.	.	TRBV5-6	TRBJ2-2
CASSEKRETSMGQYF	TGCGCCAGCAGTGAAAAGCGGGAGACCTCAATGGGGCAGTACTTC	TRBD2	.	TRBV10-2	TRBJ2-7
CASSILAGGTHEQYF	TGTGCCAGCAGTATACTAGCGGGAGGGACCCACGAGCAGTACTTC	TRBD2	.	TRBV28	TRBJ2-7
CASRATLAKNIQYF	TGTGCCAGTCGAGCTACACTAGCCAAAAACATTCAGTACTTC	.	.	TRBV19	TRBJ2-4
CASRRDSNQPQHF	TGCGCCAGCAGAAGGGATAGCAATCAGCCCCAGCATTTT	.	.	TRBV5-1	TRBJ1-5
CASSFEGRKSAKNIQYF	TGCGCCAGCAGCTTTGAGGGGAGAAAGTCCGCCAAAAACATTCAGTACTTC	.	.	TRBV5-1	TRBJ2-4
CASSYGEEGETQYF	TGTGCCAGCAGTTACGGGGAAGAGGGAGAGACCCAGTACTTC	.	.	TRBV6-6	TRBJ2-5
CASSLWEAGAETQYF	TGTGCCAGCAGCTTATGGGAGGCGGGAGCGGAGACCCAGTACTTC	TRBD2	.	TRBV11-1	TRBJ2-5
CASSPERLSNNEQFF	TGTGCCAGCAGTCCCGAACGACTTTCCAACAATGAGCAGTTCTTC	.	.	TRBV28	TRBJ2-1
CASSLSPRNTEAFF	TGTGCCAGCAGCTTGTCTCCCAGGAACACTGAAGCTTTCTTT	.	.	TRBV5-5	TRBJ1-1
CASSLYGDTSTDTQYF	TGTGCCAGCAGTTTATATGGAGATACTAGCACAGATACGCAGTATTTT	.	.	TRBV27	TRBJ2-3
CASSLTSGRALRGTGELFF	TGCGCCAGCAGCCTGACTAGCGGGAGGGCCCTCAGGGGCACCGGGGAGCTGTTTTTT	TRBD2	.	TRBV5-1	TRBJ2-2
CASSLAGETNEKLFF	TGTGCCAGCAGTTTAGCGGGTGAAACTAATGAAAAACTGTTTTTT	.	.	TRBV28	TRBJ1-4
CASRSGPAIYGYTF	TGTGCCAGCAGATCTGGACCGGCTATTTATGGCTACACCTTC	.	.	TRBV6-1	TRBJ1-2
CASSWGLAGASYNEQFF	TGCGCCAGCAGCTGGGGACTAGCGGGAGCTTCCTACAATGAGCAGTTCTTC	TRBD2	few	TRBV5-1	TRBJ2-1
CASGGGYTGELFF	TGTGCCTCGGGGGGCGGGTACACCGGGGAGCTGTTTTTT	.	.	TRBV28	TRBJ2-2
CASSYSYGSSYNEQFF	TGTGCCAGCAGTTACTCTTACGGGAGCTCCTACAATGAGCAGTTCTTC	.	.	TRBV6-5	TRBJ2-1
CASSFGAGAEKLFF	TGCGCCAGCAGCTTTGGGGCTGGGGCTGAAAAACTGTTTTTT	.	once	TRBV5-1	TRBJ1-4
CAARTEGHGYTF	TGTGCCGCCCGGACAGAGGGCCATGGCTACACCTTC	.	.	TRBV28	TRBJ1-2
CACSRGQSSYNEQFF	TGTGCCTGTTCCAGGGGACAGAGCTCCTACAATGAGCAGTTCTTC	TRBD1	.	TRBV30	TRBJ2-1
CASSLDRGAYNEQFF	TGTGCCAGCAGCTTAGACAGGGGTGCCTACAATGAGCAGTTCTTC	TRBD1	.	TRBV13	TRBJ2-1
CAWSGGFNQPQHF	TGTGCCTGGAGTGGGGGCTTCAATCAGCCCCAGCATTTT	.	few	TRBV30	TRBJ1-5
CASSLRQGYTIYF	TGTGCCAGCAGCCTACGACAGGGCTACACCATATATTTT	TRBD1	.	TRBV7-2	TRBJ1-3
CASSSSPYYEQYF	TGTGCCAGCAGCTCCTCCCCATACTACGAGCAGTACTTC	.	.	TRBV7-2	TRBJ2-7